This entry is about one TCR beta chain. Its antigen is not known. This entry belongs to a study of cytomegalovirus exposure and HLA in healthy donors. The V and J ends lost 0 bases and 14 bases respectively, with 20 bases between them. This CDR3 comprises 15 residues. Germline CDR1 reads LNHNV; CDR2 reads YYDKDF (reference sequence). Study-level findings and limits: A prior analysis recorded that most TCR beta V segments were productive about 87% or about 30% of the time. A missense DCLRE1C variant was associated with V- and J-gene trimming of TCR beta chains in a later analysis, and an independent cohort replicated the association.

A multiplex PCR was run with 60 Vbeta primers and 13 Jbeta primers. Repertoires were generated with immunoSEQ multiplex PCR, while TCRdb's copy carries only in-frame clones and drops some. The data show about 150,000 clones, roughly three quarters seen once. Input material: PBMCs. The source is a man in his fifties or sixties in good health and CMV-seronegative. The chain carries TRBV15 and TRBJ1-5, with D hard to call. The CDR3 sequence: CATSREAASPLLEHF. The CDR3 nucleotides are TGTGCCACCAGCAGAGAGGCGGCATCTCCCCTTCTAGAGCATTTT.